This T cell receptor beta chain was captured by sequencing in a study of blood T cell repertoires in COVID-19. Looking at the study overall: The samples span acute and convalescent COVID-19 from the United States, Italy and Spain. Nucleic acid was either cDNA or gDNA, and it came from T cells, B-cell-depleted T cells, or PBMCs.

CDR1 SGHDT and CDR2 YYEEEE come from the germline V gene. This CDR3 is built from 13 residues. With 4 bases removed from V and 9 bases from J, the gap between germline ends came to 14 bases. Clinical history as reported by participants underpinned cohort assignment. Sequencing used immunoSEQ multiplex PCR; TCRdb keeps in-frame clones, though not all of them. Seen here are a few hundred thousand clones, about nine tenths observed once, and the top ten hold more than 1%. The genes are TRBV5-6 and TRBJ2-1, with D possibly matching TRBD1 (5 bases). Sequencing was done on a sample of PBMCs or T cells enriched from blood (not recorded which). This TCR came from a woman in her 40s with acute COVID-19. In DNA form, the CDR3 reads TGTGCCAGCAGCGTCCGACAGAGTACTGAGCAGTTCTTC. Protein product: CASSVRQSTEQFF.